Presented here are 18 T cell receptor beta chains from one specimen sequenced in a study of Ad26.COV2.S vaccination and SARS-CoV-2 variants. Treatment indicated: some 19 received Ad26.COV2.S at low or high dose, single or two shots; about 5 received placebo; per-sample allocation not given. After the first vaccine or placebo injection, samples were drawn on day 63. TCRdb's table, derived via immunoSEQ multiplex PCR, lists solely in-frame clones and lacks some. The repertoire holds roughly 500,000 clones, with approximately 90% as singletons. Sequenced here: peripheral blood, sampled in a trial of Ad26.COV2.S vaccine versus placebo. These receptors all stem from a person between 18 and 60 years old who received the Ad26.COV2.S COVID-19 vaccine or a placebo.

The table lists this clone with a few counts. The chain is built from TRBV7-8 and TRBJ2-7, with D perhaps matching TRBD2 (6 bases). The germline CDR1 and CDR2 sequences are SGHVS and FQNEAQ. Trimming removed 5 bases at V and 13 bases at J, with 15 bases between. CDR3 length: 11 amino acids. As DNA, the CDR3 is TGTGCCAGCAGCCCGGACTGGGGGGTTTACTTC. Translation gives CASSPDWGVYF.

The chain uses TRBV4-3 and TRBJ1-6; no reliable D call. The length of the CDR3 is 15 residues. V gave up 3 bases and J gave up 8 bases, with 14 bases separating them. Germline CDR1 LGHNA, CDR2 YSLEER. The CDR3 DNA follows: TGCGCCAGCAGCCAGGAGGCCGGGCTGGATTCACCCCTCCACTTT. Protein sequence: CASSQEAGLDSPLHF.

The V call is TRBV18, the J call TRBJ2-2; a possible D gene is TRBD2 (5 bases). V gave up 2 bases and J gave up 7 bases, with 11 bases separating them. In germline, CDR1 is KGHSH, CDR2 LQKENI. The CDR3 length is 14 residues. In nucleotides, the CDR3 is TGTGCCAGCTCACCAAATTCCGGGGACGGGGAGCTGTTTTTT. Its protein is CASSPNSGDGELFF.

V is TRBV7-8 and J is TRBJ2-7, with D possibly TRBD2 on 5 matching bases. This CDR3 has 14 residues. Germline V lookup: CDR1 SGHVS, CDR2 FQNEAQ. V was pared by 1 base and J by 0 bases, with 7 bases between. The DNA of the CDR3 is TGTGCCAGCAGCTTAGTTGGGAGCTCCTACGAGCAGTACTTC. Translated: CASSLVGSSYEQYF.

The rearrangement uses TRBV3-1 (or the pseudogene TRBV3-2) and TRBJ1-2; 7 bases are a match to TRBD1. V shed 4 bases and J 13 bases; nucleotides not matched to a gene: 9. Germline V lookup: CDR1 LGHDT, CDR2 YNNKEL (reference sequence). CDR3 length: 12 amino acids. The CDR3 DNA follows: TGTGCCAGCAGCCGCCGGGACAGCTATCTCACCTTC. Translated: CASSRRDSYLTF.

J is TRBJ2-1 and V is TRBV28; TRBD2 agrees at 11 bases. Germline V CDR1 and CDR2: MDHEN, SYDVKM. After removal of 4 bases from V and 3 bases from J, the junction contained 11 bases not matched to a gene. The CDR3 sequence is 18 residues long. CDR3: CASSSPPRLAGNYNEQFF. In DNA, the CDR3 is TGTGCCAGCAGTTCACCGCCGAGACTAGCGGGGAACTACAATGAGCAGTTCTTC.

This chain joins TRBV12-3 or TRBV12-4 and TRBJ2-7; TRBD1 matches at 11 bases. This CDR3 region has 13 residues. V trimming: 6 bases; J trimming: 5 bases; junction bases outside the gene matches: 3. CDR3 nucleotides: TGTGCCAGCAGGGACAGGGGGCTAAACGAGCAGTACTTC. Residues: CASRDRGLNEQYF.

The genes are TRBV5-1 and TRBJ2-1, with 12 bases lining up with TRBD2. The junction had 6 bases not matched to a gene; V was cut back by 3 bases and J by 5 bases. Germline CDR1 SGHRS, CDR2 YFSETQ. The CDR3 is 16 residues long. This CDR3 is CASSSTGLAGNNEQFF. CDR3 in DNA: TGCGCCAGCAGCTCCACCGGACTAGCGGGAAACAATGAGCAGTTCTTC. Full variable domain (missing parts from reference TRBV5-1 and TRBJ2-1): KAGVTQTPRYLIKTRGQQVTLSCSPISGHRSVSWYQQTPGQGLQFLFEYFSETQRNKGNFPGRFSGRQFSNSRSEMNVSTLELGDSALYLCASSSTGLAGNNEQFFGPGTRLTVL.

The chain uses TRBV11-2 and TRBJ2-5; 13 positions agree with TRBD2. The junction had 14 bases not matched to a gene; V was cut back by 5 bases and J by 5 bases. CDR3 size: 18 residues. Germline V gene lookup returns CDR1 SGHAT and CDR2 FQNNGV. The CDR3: CASSPGLAGLGGGETQYF. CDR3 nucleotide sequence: TGTGCCAGCAGCCCGGGACTAGCGGGACTTGGTGGCGGGGAGACCCAGTACTTC. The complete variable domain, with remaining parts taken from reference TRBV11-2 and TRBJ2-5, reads EAGVAQSPRYKIIEKRQSVAFWCNPISGHATLYWYQQILGQGPKLLIQFQNNGVVDDSQLPKDRFSAERLKGVDSTLKIQPAKLEDSAVYLCASSPGLAGLGGGETQYFGPGTRLLVL.

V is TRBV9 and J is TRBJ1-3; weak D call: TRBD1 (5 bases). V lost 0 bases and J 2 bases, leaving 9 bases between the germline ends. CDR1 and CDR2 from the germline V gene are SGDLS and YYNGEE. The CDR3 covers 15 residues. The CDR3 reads CASSVGGLTGNTIYF. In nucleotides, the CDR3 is TGTGCCAGCAGCGTAGGGGGGTTAACTGGAAACACCATATATTTT.

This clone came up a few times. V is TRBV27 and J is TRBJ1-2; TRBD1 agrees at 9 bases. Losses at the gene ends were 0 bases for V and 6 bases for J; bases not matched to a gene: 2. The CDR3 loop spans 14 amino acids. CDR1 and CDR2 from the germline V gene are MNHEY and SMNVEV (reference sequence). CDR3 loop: CASSLSGTGNGYTF. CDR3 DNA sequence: TGTGCCAGCAGTTTATCCGGGACAGGGAATGGCTACACCTTC.

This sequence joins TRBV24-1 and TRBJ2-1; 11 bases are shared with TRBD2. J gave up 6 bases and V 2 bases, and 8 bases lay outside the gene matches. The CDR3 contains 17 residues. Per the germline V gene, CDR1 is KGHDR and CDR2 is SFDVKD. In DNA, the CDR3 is TGTGCCACCAGTGATTCTATTAGCGGGAGGGCCCTCAATGAGCAGTTCTTC. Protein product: CATSDSISGRALNEQFF.

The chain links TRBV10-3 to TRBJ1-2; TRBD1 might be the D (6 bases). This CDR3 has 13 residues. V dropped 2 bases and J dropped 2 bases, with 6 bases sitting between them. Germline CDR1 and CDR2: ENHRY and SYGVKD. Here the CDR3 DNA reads TGTGCCATCAGTGAGACAGGGAACTATGGCTACACCTTC. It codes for CAISETGNYGYTF.

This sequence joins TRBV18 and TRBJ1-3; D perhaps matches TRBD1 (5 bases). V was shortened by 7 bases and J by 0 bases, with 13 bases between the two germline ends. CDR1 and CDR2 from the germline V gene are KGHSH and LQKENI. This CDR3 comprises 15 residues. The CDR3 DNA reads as TGTGCCAGCTTCTTCGGGGGAATCTCTGGAAACACCATATATTTT. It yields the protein CASFFGGISGNTIYF.

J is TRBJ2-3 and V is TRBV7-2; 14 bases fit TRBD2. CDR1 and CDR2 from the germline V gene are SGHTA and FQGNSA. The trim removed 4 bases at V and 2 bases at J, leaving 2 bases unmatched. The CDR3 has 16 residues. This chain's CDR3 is CASSSGLAGDTDTQYF. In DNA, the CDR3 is TGTGCCAGCAGCTCGGGACTAGCGGGAGACACAGATACGCAGTATTTT.

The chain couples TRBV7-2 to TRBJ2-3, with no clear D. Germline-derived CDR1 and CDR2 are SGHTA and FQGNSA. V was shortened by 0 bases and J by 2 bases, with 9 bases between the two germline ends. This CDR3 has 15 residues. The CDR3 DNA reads TGTGCCAGCAGCTTAGCTGTATTGTCCACAGATACGCAGTATTTT. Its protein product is CASSLAVLSTDTQYF.

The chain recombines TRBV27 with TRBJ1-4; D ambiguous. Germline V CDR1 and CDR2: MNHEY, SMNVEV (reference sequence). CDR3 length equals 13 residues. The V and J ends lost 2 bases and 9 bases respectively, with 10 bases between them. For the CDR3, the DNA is TGTGCCAGCAGTTTACGTGGCAGCCAAAAACTGTTTTTT. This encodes CASSLRGSQKLFF.

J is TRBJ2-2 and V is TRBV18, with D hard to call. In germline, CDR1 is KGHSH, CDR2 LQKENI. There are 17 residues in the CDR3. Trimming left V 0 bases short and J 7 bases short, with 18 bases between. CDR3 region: CASSPPGNSRVSGELFF. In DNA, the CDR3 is TGTGCCAGCTCACCACCGGGGAACTCCCGGGTCAGCGGGGAGCTGTTTTTT. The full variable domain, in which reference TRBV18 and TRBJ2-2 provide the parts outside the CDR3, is NAGVMQNPRHLVRRRGQEARLRCSPMKGHSHVYWYRQLPEEGLKFMVYLQKENIIDESGMPKERFSAEFPKEGPSILRIQQVVRGDSAAYFCASSPPGNSRVSGELFFGEGSRLTVL.